Shown below are 10 T cell receptor beta chains from a single sample sequenced in a study of regulatory T cells in long-lasting Graves disease. As to time point: newly diagnosed GD, antithyroid drugs for less than 3 months. The TCR library was made from RNA extracted from PBMCs. Construction of TCR beta libraries relied on iRepertoire HTBI primers and on Arm-PCR targeting CDR3 regions. MiXCR was run by TCRdb on the multiplex PCR reads, yielding one entry per CDR3 protein. The sample yields 450,000 to 700,000 distinct CDR3 sequences, roughly 14% seen once. This same sample was also part of a study on T cells in Graves' hyperthyroidism and ophthalmopathy.

Sequenced material: peripheral blood mononuclear cells (PBMCs), taken at new diagnosis, from a patient treated with antithyroid drugs. Receptors were obtained from a man under 40 with Graves disease.

The table lists this clonotype with many counts. The chain is built from TRBV19 and TRBJ1-5; D is possibly TRBD1 (6 bases). Germline V gives CDR1 LNHDA, CDR2 SQIVND (reference sequence). The CDR3 sequence is 16 residues long. Trimming pared 3 bases from V and 4 bases from J, leaving 16 bases between. The CDR3 DNA reads TGTGCCAGTAGTATCGGTTGGACAGTCTTAAATCAGCCCCAGCATTTT. This encodes CASSIGWTVLNQPQHF. Supplemented by reference TRBV19 and TRBJ1-5, the full variable domain reads DGGITQSPKYLFRKEGQNVTLSCEQNLNHDAMYWYRQDPGQGLRLIYYSQIVNDFQKGDIAEGYSVSREKKESFPLTVTSAQKNPTAFYLCASSIGWTVLNQPQHFGDGTRLSIL.

This clonotype was recorded many times. This chain connects TRBV7-2 to TRBJ2-7; maybe TRBD2 (6 bases). In germline, CDR1 is SGHTA, CDR2 FQGNSA. The CDR3 totals 15 residues. Deletions cut 0 bases from V and 4 bases from J, with 13 bases between. In nucleotides, the CDR3 is TGTGCCAGCAGCTTAGCCCCGGGACTCCAGTACGAGCAGTACTTC. This encodes CASSLAPGLQYEQYF.

This clonotype was counted a few times. The chain uses TRBV6-2 or TRBV6-3 and TRBJ2-7; TRBD2 matches at 13 bases. The junction had 5 bases not matched to a gene; V was cut back by 4 bases and J by 2 bases. CDR3 length: 16 amino acids. Germline CDR1 is MNHEY and CDR2 is SVGEGT. The CDR3 here is CASSFPLAGGPYEQYF. The CDR3 nucleotides are TGTGCCAGCAGTTTCCCACTAGCGGGAGGGCCCTACGAGCAGTACTTC.

This clonotype was seen ten or more times. Here the CDR3 DNA reads TGCAGTGCGACAGGGGCGGACTACAATGAGCAGTTCTTC. Its protein is CSATGADYNEQFF. The chain couples TRBV20-1 to TRBJ2-1, with 8 bases aligning to TRBD1. The germline V gene has CDR1 DFQATT and CDR2 SNEGSKA (reference sequence). V shed 6 bases, J shed 3 bases, and the junction held 4 bases outside the gene matches. CDR3 length: 13 amino acids.

This clonotype has at least ten counts. The chain joins TRBV18 to TRBJ1-1, with 8 bases lining up with TRBD1. The V and J ends lost 3 bases and 7 bases, in that order; junction bases with no gene match: 16. The CDR3 runs 17 residues. CDR1 and CDR2 from the germline V gene are KGHSH and LQKENI. The CDR3 is CASSPLGTGELSCEAFF. The CDR3 DNA reads as TGTGCCAGCTCACCCCTAGGGACAGGTGAATTGTCCTGTGAAGCTTTCTTT.

This clonotype has more than one count but fewer than ten. The chain joins TRBV6-2 or TRBV6-3 to TRBJ1-2; possible D gene TRBD1, 6 bases. The CDR3 loop spans 14 amino acids. V lost 6 bases and J 4 bases, leaving 15 bases between the germline ends. Germline assignment: CDR1 MNHEY and CDR2 SVGEGT. The CDR3 sequence: CASSPAARGYGYTF. CDR3 nucleotide sequence: TGTGCCAGCAGCCCGGCGGCCAGGGGCTATGGCTACACCTTC.

There are many counts of this clonotype. The chain employs TRBV12-3 or TRBV12-4 and TRBJ1-5; 7 positions agree with TRBD1. J gave up 3 bases and V 5 bases, and 1 base lay outside the gene matches. The CDR3 loop spans 13 amino acids. DNA for the CDR3: TGTGCCAGCAGTGGACAGGCCAATCAGCCCCAGCATTTT. This sequence encodes CASSGQANQPQHF.

At least ten counts were recorded for this clonotype. V gene TRBV12-3 or TRBV12-4 combines with J gene TRBJ2-7; 9 positions agree with TRBD1. J gave up 6 bases and V 3 bases, and 6 bases lay outside the gene matches. CDR3 size: 14 residues. CDR3: CASSFGTGRPEQYF. In DNA form, the CDR3 reads TGTGCCAGCAGTTTCGGGACAGGGCGTCCCGAGCAGTACTTC.

This clonotype occurred many times. The genes are TRBV30 and TRBJ1-1, with 9 bases matching TRBD1. This CDR3 contains 12 residues. V lost 5 bases, J lost 5 bases, and 3 bases stayed unmatched. CDR1 and CDR2 from the germline V gene are GTSNPN and SVGIG (reference sequence). This CDR3 is CAWGQGITEAFF. The CDR3 DNA reads TGTGCCTGGGGACAGGGGATAACTGAAGCTTTCTTT.

The chain recombines TRBV20-1 with TRBJ2-1; D is unclear. Germline V CDR1 and CDR2: DFQATT, SNEGSKA (reference sequence). Trimming removed 4 bases at V and 3 bases at J, with 10 bases between. The CDR3 is made up of 13 amino acids. In DNA, the CDR3 is TGCAGTGCTAAAATGGGGTTCTACAATGAGCAGTTCTTC. The encoded protein is CSAKMGFYNEQFF.